The sequence of this T cell receptor beta chain was determined in a study of shared clonotypes between healthy human individuals. General study points: The sharing of 5% to 6.5% of naive CD4 clonotypes was seen across a handful of donors.

This clone was detected only once. Its antigen is unidentified. Repertoires were generated with immunoSEQ multiplex PCR, while TCRdb's copy carries only in-frame clones and drops some. The sample yields 900,000 to 1,200,000 clones, about 84% seen once. This sequence originates from a man between 18 and 35 years old in good health. Some clones in this sample may be carry-over from other donors' samples. The specimen was memory CD4+ T cells from PBMCs. Subset noted: CD45RA-negative fraction.

This CDR3 reads CASSSARAYEQYF. In nucleotides, the CDR3 is TGCGCCAGCAGCTCGGCTAGAGCCTACGAGCAGTACTTC. This chain joins TRBV5-1 and TRBJ2-7; D not certain. The CDR3 spans 13 residues. Germline-derived CDR1 and CDR2 are SGHRS and YFSETQ. V lost 3 bases and J 2 bases, leaving 9 bases between the germline ends. The entire variable domain, with the rest obtained from reference TRBV5-1 and TRBJ2-7, is as follows: KAGVTQTPRYLIKTRGQQVTLSCSPISGHRSVSWYQQTPGQGLQFLFEYFSETQRNKGNFPGRFSGRQFSNSRSEMNVSTLELGDSALYLCASSSARAYEQYFGPGTRLTVT.